The T cell receptor (beta chain) under discussion was sequenced for a study of T cell responses to AZD1222 COVID-19 vaccine. Findings and limits, study-wide: Increased Spike-specific TCR breadth and depth were observed after two AZD1222 doses.

Regarding this clone: What it recognizes is unknown.

Measured with immunoSEQ multiplex PCR; TCRdb has only the in-frame clones, and not every one. The sample gives about 100,000 clones, roughly 90% of which show up once; 6% to 7% is in the top ten. The source of this sequence is an adult in good health. Sequencing used peripheral blood, obtained on day 0 of AZD1222 vaccination.

The CDR3 region has the DNA TGTGCCACCACCGATGGGGCAGGAAGGAATGAGCAGTTCTTC. It specifies CATTDGAGRNEQFF. The chain is built from TRBV24-1 and TRBJ2-1; the D gene is possibly TRBD1 (5 bases). CDR3 length: 14 amino acids. Trimming removed 8 bases at V and 7 bases at J, with 17 bases between. Germline V gene lookup returns CDR1 KGHDR and CDR2 SFDVKD.